This TCR beta chain was identified during a study of T and B cells in COVID-19 patients. This clonotype was detected ten times or more. Its antigen is unknown. Blood genomic DNA input for TRB amplification was roughly 250-500 ng. Multiplex PCR with BIOMED2 TRB-A/B primer pools amplified TRB rearrangements. TCRdb reprocessed the multiplex PCR reads via MiXCR and lists one record per CDR3 protein. Of roughly 15,000 distinct CDR3 sequences listed, around 28% are singletons. Whole-study results and caveats: Patients with COVID-19 reportedly showed strongly skewed T cell receptor beta variable and joining gene usage. Active COVID-19 showed highly clonal TRB repertoires; recovery showed diversity and richness above healthy donors.

The germline gives CDR1 MNHEY, CDR2 SVGAGI. This CDR3 contains 14 residues. V lost 0 bases and J lost 8, with 11 bases in between. The source is a human donor who had recovered from COVID-19. The chain carries TRBV6-5 and TRBJ2-1; D is possibly TRBD1 (5 bases). Sequencing input: blood. The CDR3 nucleotides are TGTGCCAGCAGTTACTCGACTGCAGGGTATGAGCAGTTCTTC. Amino acid sequence: CASSYSTAGYEQFF.